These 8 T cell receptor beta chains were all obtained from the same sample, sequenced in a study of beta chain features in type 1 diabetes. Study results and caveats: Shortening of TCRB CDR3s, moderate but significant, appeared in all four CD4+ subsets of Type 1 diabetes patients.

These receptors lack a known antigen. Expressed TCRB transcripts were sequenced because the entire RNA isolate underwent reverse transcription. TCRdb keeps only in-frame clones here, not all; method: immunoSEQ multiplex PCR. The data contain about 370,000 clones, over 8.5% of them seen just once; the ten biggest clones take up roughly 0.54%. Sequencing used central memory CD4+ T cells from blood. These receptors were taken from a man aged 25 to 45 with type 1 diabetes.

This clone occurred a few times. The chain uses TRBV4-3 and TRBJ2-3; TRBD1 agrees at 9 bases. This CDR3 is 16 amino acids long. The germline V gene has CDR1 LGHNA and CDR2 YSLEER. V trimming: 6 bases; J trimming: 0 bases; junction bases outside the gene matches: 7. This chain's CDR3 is CASRQTGTGSTDTQYF. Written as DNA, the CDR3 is TGCGCCAGCAGGCAGACCGGGACAGGGAGCACAGATACGCAGTATTTT.

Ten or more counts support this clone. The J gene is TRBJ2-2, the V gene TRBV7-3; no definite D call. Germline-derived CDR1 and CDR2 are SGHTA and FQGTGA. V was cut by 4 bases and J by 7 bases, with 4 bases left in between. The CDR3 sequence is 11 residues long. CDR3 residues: CASSSGGELFF. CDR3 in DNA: TGTGCCAGCAGCTCTGGCGGGGAGCTGTTTTTT.

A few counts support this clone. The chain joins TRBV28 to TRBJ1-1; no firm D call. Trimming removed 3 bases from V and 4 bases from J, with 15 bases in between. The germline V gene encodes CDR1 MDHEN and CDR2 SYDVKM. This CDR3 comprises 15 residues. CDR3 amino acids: CASSFLGQSGTEAFF. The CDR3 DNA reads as TGTGCCAGCAGTTTTCTTGGTCAGTCGGGCACTGAAGCTTTCTTT.

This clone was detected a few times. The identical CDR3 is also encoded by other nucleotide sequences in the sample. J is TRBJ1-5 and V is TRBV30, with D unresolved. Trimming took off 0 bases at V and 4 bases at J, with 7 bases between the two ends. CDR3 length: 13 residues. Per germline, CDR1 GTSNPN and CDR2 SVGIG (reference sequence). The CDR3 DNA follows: TGTGCCTGGAGTGTACTCGGGAATCAGCCCCAGCATTTT. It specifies CAWSVLGNQPQHF.

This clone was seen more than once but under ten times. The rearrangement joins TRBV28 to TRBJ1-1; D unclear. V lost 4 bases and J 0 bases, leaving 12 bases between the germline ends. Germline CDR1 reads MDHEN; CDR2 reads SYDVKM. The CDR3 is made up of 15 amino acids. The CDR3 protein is CASSSPGTMNTEAFF. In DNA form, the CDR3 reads TGTGCCAGCAGTTCCCCCGGCACTATGAACACTGAAGCTTTCTTT.

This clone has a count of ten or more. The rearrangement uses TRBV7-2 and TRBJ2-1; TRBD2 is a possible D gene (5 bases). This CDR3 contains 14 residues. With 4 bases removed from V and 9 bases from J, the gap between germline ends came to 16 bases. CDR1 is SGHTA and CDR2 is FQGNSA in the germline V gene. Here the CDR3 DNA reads TGTGCCAGCAGCTCCTCGACTATCATCGGTGAGCAGTTCTTC. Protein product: CASSSSTIIGEQFF.

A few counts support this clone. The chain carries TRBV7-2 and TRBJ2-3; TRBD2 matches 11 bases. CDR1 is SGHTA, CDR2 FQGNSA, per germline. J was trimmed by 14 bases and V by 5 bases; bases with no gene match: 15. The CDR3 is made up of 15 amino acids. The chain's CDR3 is CASSGTRGLAGTWYF. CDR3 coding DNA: TGTGCCAGCAGCGGTACCCGTGGACTAGCGGGTACATGGTATTTT.

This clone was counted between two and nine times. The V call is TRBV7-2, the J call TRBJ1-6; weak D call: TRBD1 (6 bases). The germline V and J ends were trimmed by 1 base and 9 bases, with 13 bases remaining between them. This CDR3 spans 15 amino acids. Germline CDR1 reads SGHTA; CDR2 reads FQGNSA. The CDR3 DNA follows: TGTGCCAGCAGCTTAGGGCAGGGGAGAAGTTCACCCCTCCACTTT. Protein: CASSLGQGRSSPLHF.